This paragraph reports one T cell receptor beta chain. This sample stems from a study of blood T cell repertoires in COVID-19. About the study: Samples taken during acute and convalescent COVID-19 were collected in the United States, Italy and Spain.

The CDR3 spans 17 residues. The V gene's germline CDR1 is LGHDT and CDR2 YNNKEL (reference sequence). V lost 1 base and J 0 bases, leaving 13 bases between the germline ends. Method: immunoSEQ multiplex PCR; TCRdb's copy keeps in-frame clones and lacks some. Here the sample spans about 140,000 clones, approximately 85% being singletons. The origin of this receptor is a man in his forties or fifties with acute or convalescent COVID-19. J is TRBJ2-1 and V is TRBV3-1 (or the pseudogene TRBV3-2); D possibly corresponds to TRBD2 (6 bases). The sample consisted of peripheral blood. CDR3 DNA sequence: TGTGCCAGCAGCCAAGTTCCGGCGGGGAGCTCCTACAATGAGCAGTTCTTC. Protein product: CASSQVPAGSSYNEQFF.